One sample yielded the 2 T cell receptor beta chains listed below, sequenced in a study of regulatory T cells in long-lasting Graves disease. The time point here: newly diagnosed GD, antithyroid drugs for less than 3 months. The authors made the TCR library using RNA they extracted from PBMCs. TCR beta libraries were built with iRepertoire HTBI primers and Arm-PCR of CDR3 regions. TCRdb passed the multiplex PCR reads through MiXCR, listing each CDR3 protein once. The sample lists roughly 380,000 distinct CDR3 sequences, 16% seen once, with roughly 29% in the top ten. These data were likewise used in another study, on T cells in Graves' hyperthyroidism and ophthalmopathy.

Sample: peripheral blood mononuclear cells (PBMCs), taken at new diagnosis, from a patient treated with antithyroid drugs. The receptor set was obtained from a middle-aged man with Graves disease.

The table lists this clonotype with many counts. V is TRBV3-1 and J is TRBJ1-2; D ambiguous. This CDR3 is built from 15 residues. V dropped 1 base and J dropped 0 bases, with 9 bases sitting between them. Germline CDR1 LGHDT, CDR2 YNNKEL (reference sequence). CDR3: CASSQAPQTNYGYTF. CDR3 sequence (DNA): TGTGCCAGCAGCCAAGCGCCACAGACTAACTATGGCTACACCTTC.

At least ten counts were recorded for this clonotype. This chain links TRBV6-2 or TRBV6-3 with TRBJ2-5, with 10 nucleotides matching TRBD2. The V gene end was trimmed by 5 bases and the J gene end by 5 bases; junction bases not matched to a gene: 5. The CDR3 is 14 amino acids. CDR1 is MNHEY and CDR2 is SVGEGT in the germline V gene. CDR3 protein: CASSEGLATETQYF. CDR3 sequence (DNA): TGTGCCAGCAGTGAGGGACTAGCGACGGAGACCCAGTACTTC.